These 25 T cell receptor beta chains share one sample of origin, sequenced in a study of blood T cell repertoires in COVID-19. The method was immunoSEQ multiplex PCR; TCRdb's version includes in-frame clones alone and lacks a portion of them. The repertoire has about 140,000 clones, roughly 80% of them found once; the top ten carry more than 8.5%. The sample taken for sequencing was peripheral blood. The receptors derive from a woman between 50 and 59 years old with active or convalescent COVID-19.

The J gene is TRBJ1-2, the V gene TRBV7-9, with D uncertain. V lost 2 bases and J lost 3, with 10 bases in between. This CDR3 contains 14 residues. CDR1 SEHNR and CDR2 FQNEAQ come from the germline V gene (reference sequence). CDR3 DNA: TGTGCCAGCAGCTTAAACACAGCAGACTATGGCTACACCTTC. Amino acids: CASSLNTADYGYTF.

The J gene is TRBJ2-7, the V gene TRBV7-2; tentatively, D is TRBD1 (6 bases). Germline CDR1 reads SGHTA; CDR2 reads FQGNSA. V gave up 4 bases and J gave up 2 bases, with 15 bases separating them. The length of the CDR3 is 15 residues. The CDR3 coding sequence is TGTGCCAGCAGCTCCCGACAGGAGAGACCCTACGAGCAGTACTTC. Protein sequence: CASSSRQERPYEQYF.

The chain employs TRBV30 and TRBJ1-1, with a possible D match to TRBD1 (6 bases). Trimming removed 6 bases at V and 0 bases at J, with 14 bases between. Germline V gene data show CDR1 as GTSNPN and CDR2 as SVGIG (reference sequence). The CDR3 covers 14 residues. For the CDR3, the DNA is TGTGCCTGTTGGCAGGGGCTCATGAACACTGAAGCTTTCTTT. Translation: CACWQGLMNTEAFF.

V usage is TRBV7-8 and J usage is TRBJ2-1; 10 positions match TRBD2. V was pared by 1 base and J by 15 bases, with 12 bases of the junction left unmatched. The CDR3 runs 15 residues. Germline values: CDR1 SGHVS, CDR2 FQNEAQ. In DNA, the CDR3 is TGTGCCAGCAGCTTAGGGCCCGCTAGCGGGGGACCGGGGTTCTTC. This translates into CASSLGPASGGPGFF.

This clone was detected only once. The J gene is TRBJ1-4, the V gene TRBV4-2; 10 bases line up with TRBD1. The CDR3 is 19 amino acids. With 3 bases clipped from V and 7 bases from J, the junction kept 17 bases outside the gene matches. CDR1 is LGHNA, CDR2 YNFKEQ, per germline. CDR3 region: CASSQPGTGVGSEGEKLFF. Written as DNA, the CDR3 is TGTGCCAGCAGCCAGCCAGGGACAGGGGTCGGGTCGGAAGGTGAAAAACTGTTTTTT.

The chain carries TRBV7-2 and TRBJ1-1; D unclear. The germline V gene has CDR1 SGHTA and CDR2 FQGNSA. V dropped 5 bases and J dropped 1 base, with 14 bases sitting between them. The CDR3 spans 15 residues. The CDR3 region is CASSPRSSSNTEAFF. CDR3 DNA sequence: TGTGCCAGCAGCCCCCGGTCCTCTTCGAACACTGAAGCTTTCTTT.

The V call is TRBV20-1, the J call TRBJ1-2; D unclear. V lost 4 bases and J 8 bases, leaving 11 bases between the germline ends. Germline CDR1 DFQATT, CDR2 SNEGSKA (reference sequence). The CDR3 consists of 11 residues. CDR3 nucleotide sequence: TGCAGTGCTAATAGGCCGGGGGGCTACACCTTC. Translated, it gives CSANRPGGYTF.

The chain recombines TRBV28 with TRBJ2-3; a possible D gene is TRBD1 (6 bases). Germline CDR1 and CDR2: MDHEN and SYDVKM. The CDR3 has 16 amino acids. Deletions cut 5 bases from V and 2 bases from J, with 17 bases between. For the CDR3, the DNA is TGTGCCAGCAGTACAGTAGGGGGACAAAACACAGATACGCAGTATTTT. Its protein product is CASSTVGGQNTDTQYF.

The rearrangement links TRBV5-6 to TRBJ1-6; D gene unclear. The V and J ends lost 4 bases and 7 bases respectively, with 9 bases between them. Germline V gives CDR1 SGHDT, CDR2 YYEEEE. CDR3 size: 13 residues. The CDR3 is CASSEEWNSPLHF. CDR3 DNA sequence: TGTGCCAGCAGCGAGGAGTGGAATTCACCCCTCCACTTT.

The chain combines TRBV29-1 with TRBJ2-5; possible D gene TRBD1, 6 bases. Germline loops: CDR1 SQVTM, CDR2 ANQGSEA. The germline V and J ends were trimmed by 6 bases and 0 bases, with 17 bases remaining between them. CDR3 length: 15 amino acids. The DNA of the CDR3 is TGCAGCGTCCCCCCGGATAGGGGGTACCAAGAGACCCAGTACTTC. The encoded protein is CSVPPDRGYQETQYF.

The CDR3 DNA sequence: TGTGCCAGCAGCGTAGTGACTAGCGGGGCCCCTACAGATACGCAGTATTTT. As protein: CASSVVTSGAPTDTQYF. This chain uses TRBV9 with TRBJ2-3, with 11 bases aligning to TRBD2. This CDR3 has 17 amino acids. Unmatched junction bases numbered 6, after V lost 0 bases and J lost 3 bases. CDR1 SGDLS and CDR2 YYNGEE come from the germline V gene.

This clone was counted a single time. J is TRBJ2-1 and V is TRBV6-5; 8 bases align to TRBD2. Trimming removed 5 bases from V and 8 bases from J; junction bases left unmatched: 8. The CDR3 extends over 14 amino acids. Germline V gives CDR1 MNHEY, CDR2 SVGAGI. In nucleotides, the CDR3 is TGTGCCAGCAGTAAACGGGGGGGCCCCGATGAGCAGTTCTTC. As protein: CASSKRGGPDEQFF.

The chain uses TRBV24-1 and TRBJ2-3, with 8 nucleotides matching TRBD1. In germline, CDR1 is KGHDR, CDR2 SFDVKD. Trimming took 4 bases from V and 4 from J; bases not matched to a gene: 9. The CDR3 extends over 16 amino acids. The CDR3 region has the DNA TGTGCCACCAGTGACTGGACAGGGTTTAGCGCAGATACGCAGTATTTT. Its translation: CATSDWTGFSADTQYF.

The rearrangement uses TRBV4-3 and TRBJ2-3; D unclear. Trimming pared 0 bases from V and 0 bases from J, leaving 16 bases between. Germline lookup yields CDR1 LGHNA and CDR2 YSLEER. The CDR3 length is 18 residues. The CDR3 loop is CASSQDVAADTSTDTQYF. CDR3 DNA sequence: TGCGCCAGCAGCCAAGATGTTGCTGCAGACACTAGCACAGATACGCAGTATTTT.

This clone has only one observation. This rearrangement joins TRBV9 to TRBJ2-1; D may be TRBD2 (6 bases). V lost 4 bases to trimming and J lost 8 bases, with 16 bases between them. The CDR3 is made up of 14 amino acids. Germline-derived CDR1 and CDR2 are SGDLS and YYNGEE. The CDR3 reads CASSFSPSVDEQFF. The CDR3 nucleotides read TGTGCCAGCAGCTTCTCCCCTAGCGTCGATGAGCAGTTCTTC.

This clone has just one count. The chain links TRBV24-1 to TRBJ2-1; 8 bases agree with TRBD1. The germline V gene has CDR1 KGHDR and CDR2 SFDVKD. Trimming at V came to 0 bases and at J to 8 bases, leaving 2 bases not matched to a gene. The CDR3 has 14 amino acids. The CDR3 coding sequence is TGTGCCACCAGTGATTTGGCAGGGGGCGATGAGCAGTTCTTC. It is translated as CATSDLAGGDEQFF.

This chain uses TRBV7-2 with TRBJ2-3; the match to TRBD2 covers 10 bases. The CDR3 is 16 amino acids. Per germline, CDR1 SGHTA and CDR2 FQGNSA. V gave up 5 bases and J gave up 7 bases; unmatched junction bases: 12. CDR3 in amino acids: CASSTEPSGGGNTQYF. CDR3 DNA: TGTGCCAGCAGCACTGAACCTAGCGGGGGAGGAAATACGCAGTATTTT. The whole variable domain, remainder taken from reference TRBV7-2 and TRBJ2-3, is GAGVSQSPSNKVTEKGKDVELRCDPISGHTALYWYRQSLGQGLEFLIYFQGNSAPDKSGLPSDRFSAERTGGSVSTLTIQRTQQEDSAVYLCASSTEPSGGGNTQYFGPGTRLTVL.

The genes are TRBV7-2 and TRBJ2-3; 8 nucleotides align to TRBD2. J gave up 6 bases and V 3 bases, and 2 bases lay outside the gene matches. CDR1 and CDR2 from the germline V gene are SGHTA and FQGNSA. CDR3 length equals 13 residues. CDR3 nucleotides: TGTGCCAGCAGCTTGGGACTAGACGATACGCAGTATTTT. Amino acid sequence: CASSLGLDDTQYF.

This chain joins TRBV28 and TRBJ1-1, with 7 bases identical to TRBD1. CDR3 length equals 15 residues. V trimming: 5 bases; J trimming: 0 bases; junction bases outside the gene matches: 6. The V gene's germline CDR1 is MDHEN and CDR2 SYDVKM. DNA for the CDR3: TGTGCCAGCAGTGTACGACAGGGCCTGAACACTGAAGCTTTCTTT. Residues: CASSVRQGLNTEAFF.

The CDR3 DNA sequence: TGTGCCAGCAGTGACGGAGGGGCGGAGAGCAACATTCAGTACTTC. It specifies CASSDGGAESNIQYF. The chain has TRBV6-1 and TRBJ2-4; perhaps TRBD2 as D (6 bases). The CDR3 runs to 15 residues. The germline gives CDR1 MNHNS, CDR2 SASEGT. V lost 3 bases and J lost 7, with 16 bases in between.

In its sample, this clone was seen a few times. The V and J genes are TRBV7-2 and TRBJ1-1; 7 positions agree with TRBD1. CDR1 and CDR2 (germline): SGHTA, FQGNSA. V lost 5 bases, J lost 5 bases, and 8 bases stayed unmatched. The CDR3 contains 14 residues. The CDR3 bases are TGTGCCAGCAGCCCACAGGGGCGCCGGACTGAAGCTTTCTTT. Residues: CASSPQGRRTEAFF.

V gene TRBV6-6 combines with J gene TRBJ1-2, with 8 nucleotides matching TRBD1. This CDR3 has 17 residues. CDR1 is MNHNY, CDR2 SVGAGI, per germline (reference sequence). Trimming removed 5 bases from V and 6 bases from J; junction bases left unmatched: 17. This chain's CDR3 is CASSPLRGRGPLNGYTF. The DNA of the CDR3 is TGTGCCAGCAGTCCTCTAAGGGGCAGGGGGCCGTTGAATGGCTACACCTTC.

The rearrangement joins TRBV6-2 or TRBV6-3 to TRBJ2-7; TRBD2 matches at 9 bases. The V gene's germline CDR1 is MNHEY and CDR2 SVGEGT. The CDR3 spans 14 residues. The ends lost 2 bases at V and 4 bases at J; junction bases unmatched: 3. The CDR3 DNA reads TGTGCCAGCAGTTACGGTGCGGGAGGGTACGAGCAGTACTTC. Translating gives CASSYGAGGYEQYF.

This clone was seen at least ten times. The genes are TRBV29-1 and TRBJ2-7, with D possibly TRBD1 on 5 matching bases. The CDR3 covers 14 residues. CDR1 is SQVTM, CDR2 ANQGSEA, per germline. Trimming pared 7 bases from V and 0 bases from J, leaving 16 bases between. The CDR3 loop reads CSAMTEISSYEQYF. The DNA of the CDR3 is TGCAGCGCCATGACAGAGATCAGCTCCTACGAGCAGTACTTC.

The gene calls are TRBV4-3 and TRBJ1-2, with a weak D call TRBD1 (6 bases). Germline CDR1 is LGHNA and CDR2 is YSLEER. V was cut by 0 bases and J by 6 bases, with 11 bases left in between. The length of the CDR3 is 14 residues. The CDR3 DNA is TGCGCCAGCAGCCAAGATTGGACAGCTCATGGCTACACCTTC. It translates to CASSQDWTAHGYTF.